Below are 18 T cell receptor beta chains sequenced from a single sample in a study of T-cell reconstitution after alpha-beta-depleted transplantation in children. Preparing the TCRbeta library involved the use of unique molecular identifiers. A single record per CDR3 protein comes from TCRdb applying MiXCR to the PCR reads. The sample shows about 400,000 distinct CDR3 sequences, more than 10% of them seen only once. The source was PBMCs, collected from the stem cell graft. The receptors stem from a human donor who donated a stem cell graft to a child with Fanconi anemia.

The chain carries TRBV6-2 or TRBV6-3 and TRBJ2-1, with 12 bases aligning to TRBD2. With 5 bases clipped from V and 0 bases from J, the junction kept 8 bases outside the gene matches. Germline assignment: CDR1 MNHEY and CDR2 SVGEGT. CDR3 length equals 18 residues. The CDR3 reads CASSRFGLAGSSYNEQFF. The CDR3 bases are TGTGCCAGCAGTCGTTTCGGACTAGCGGGGAGCTCCTACAATGAGCAGTTCTTC.

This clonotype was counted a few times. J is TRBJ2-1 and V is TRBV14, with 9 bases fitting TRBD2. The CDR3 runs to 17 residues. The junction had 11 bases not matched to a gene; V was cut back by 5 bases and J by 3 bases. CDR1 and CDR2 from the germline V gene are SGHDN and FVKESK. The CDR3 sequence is CASSAPLTSGLYNEQFF. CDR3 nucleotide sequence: TGTGCCAGCAGCGCCCCCCTGACTAGCGGTCTCTACAATGAGCAGTTCTTC.

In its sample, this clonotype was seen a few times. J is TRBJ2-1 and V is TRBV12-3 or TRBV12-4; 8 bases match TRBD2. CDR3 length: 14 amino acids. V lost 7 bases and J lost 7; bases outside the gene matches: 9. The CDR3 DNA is TGTGCCAGCATCCGGAGCGGGGGATTTAATGAGCAGTTCTTC. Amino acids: CASIRSGGFNEQFF.

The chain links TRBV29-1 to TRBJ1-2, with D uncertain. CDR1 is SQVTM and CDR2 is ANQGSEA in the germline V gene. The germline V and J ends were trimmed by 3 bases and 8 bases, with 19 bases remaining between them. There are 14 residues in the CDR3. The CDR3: CSVDRESTLEGYTF. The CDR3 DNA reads TGCAGCGTTGATAGGGAAAGCACCCTTGAGGGCTACACCTTC.

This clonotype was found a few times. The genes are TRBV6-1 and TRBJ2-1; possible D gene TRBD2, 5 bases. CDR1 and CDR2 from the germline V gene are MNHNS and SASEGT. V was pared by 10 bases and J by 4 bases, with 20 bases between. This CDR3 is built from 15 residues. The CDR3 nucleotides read TGTGCCACCACCCTGGCAGGACTCCAGTACAATGAGCAGTTCTTC. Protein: CATTLAGLQYNEQFF.

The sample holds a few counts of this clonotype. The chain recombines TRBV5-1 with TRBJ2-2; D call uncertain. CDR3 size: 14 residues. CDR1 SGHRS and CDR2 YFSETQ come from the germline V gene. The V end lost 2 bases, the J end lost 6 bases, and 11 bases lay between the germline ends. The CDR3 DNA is TGCGCCAGCAGCTTCTTAAGGGAAGCCGGGGAGCTGTTTTTT. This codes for CASSFLREAGELFF.

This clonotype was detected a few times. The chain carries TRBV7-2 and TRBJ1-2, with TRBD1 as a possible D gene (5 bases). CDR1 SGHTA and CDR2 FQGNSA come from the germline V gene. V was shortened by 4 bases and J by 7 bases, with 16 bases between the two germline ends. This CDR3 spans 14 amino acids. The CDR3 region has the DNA TGTGCCAGCAGCTCATTCCAGGGAAAAGGTGGCTACACCTTC. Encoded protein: CASSSFQGKGGYTF.

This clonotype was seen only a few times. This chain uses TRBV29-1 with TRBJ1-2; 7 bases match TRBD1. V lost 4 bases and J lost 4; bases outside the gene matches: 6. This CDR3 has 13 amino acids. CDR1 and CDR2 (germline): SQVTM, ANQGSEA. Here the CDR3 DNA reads TGCAGCGTTGGCGGGGACAGTTTCTATGGCTACACCTTC. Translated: CSVGGDSFYGYTF. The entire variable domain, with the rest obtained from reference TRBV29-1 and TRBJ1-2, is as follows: SAVISQKPSRDICQRGTSLTIQCQVDSQVTMMFWYRQQPGQSLTLIATANQGSEATYESGFVIDKFPISRPNLTFSTLTVSNMSPEDSSIYLCSVGGDSFYGYTFGSGTRLTVV.

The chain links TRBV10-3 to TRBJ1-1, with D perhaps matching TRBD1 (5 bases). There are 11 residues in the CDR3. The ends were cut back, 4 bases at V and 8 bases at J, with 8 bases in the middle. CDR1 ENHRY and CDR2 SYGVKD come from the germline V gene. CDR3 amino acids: CAISGPGEAFF. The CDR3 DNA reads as TGTGCCATCAGTGGTCCAGGGGAAGCTTTCTTT.

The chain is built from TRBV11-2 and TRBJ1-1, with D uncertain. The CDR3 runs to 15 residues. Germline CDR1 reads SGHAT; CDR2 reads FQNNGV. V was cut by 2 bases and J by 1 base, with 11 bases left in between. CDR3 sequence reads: CASSLYSSKNTEAFF. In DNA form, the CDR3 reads TGTGCCAGCAGCTTATATAGTTCCAAGAACACTGAAGCTTTCTTT.

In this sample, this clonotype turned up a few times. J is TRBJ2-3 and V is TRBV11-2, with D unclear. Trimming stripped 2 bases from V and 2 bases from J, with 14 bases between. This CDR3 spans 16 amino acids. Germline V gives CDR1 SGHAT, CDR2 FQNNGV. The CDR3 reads CASSLIVNLDTDTQYF. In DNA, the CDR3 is TGTGCCAGCAGCTTAATCGTAAACCTCGACACAGATACGCAGTATTTT.

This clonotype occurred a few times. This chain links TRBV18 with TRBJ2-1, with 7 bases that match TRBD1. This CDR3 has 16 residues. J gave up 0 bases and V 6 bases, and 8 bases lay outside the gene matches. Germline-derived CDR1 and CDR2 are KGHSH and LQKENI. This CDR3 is CASSLNRGNSYNEQFF. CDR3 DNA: TGTGCCAGCTCTCTAAACAGGGGTAACTCCTACAATGAGCAGTTCTTC.

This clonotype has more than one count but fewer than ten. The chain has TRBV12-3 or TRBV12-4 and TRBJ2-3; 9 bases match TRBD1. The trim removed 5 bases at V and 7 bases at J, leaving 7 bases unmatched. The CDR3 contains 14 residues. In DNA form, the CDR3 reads TGTGCCAGCAGTCAGACAGGGGGGGAGTATACGCAGTATTTT. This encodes CASSQTGGEYTQYF.

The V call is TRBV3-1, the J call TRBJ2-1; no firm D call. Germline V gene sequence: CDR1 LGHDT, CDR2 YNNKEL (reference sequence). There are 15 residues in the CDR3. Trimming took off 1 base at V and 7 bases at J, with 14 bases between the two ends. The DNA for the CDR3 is TGTGCCAGCAGCCAAGCAACGTTTGTCGGTAATGAGCAGTTCTTC. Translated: CASSQATFVGNEQFF.

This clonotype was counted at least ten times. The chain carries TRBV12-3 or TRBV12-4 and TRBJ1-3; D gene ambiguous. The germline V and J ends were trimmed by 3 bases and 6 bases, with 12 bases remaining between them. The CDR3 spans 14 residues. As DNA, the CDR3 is TGTGCCAGCAGTTTTGCGGGAGGCCTAAACACCATATATTTT. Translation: CASSFAGGLNTIYF.

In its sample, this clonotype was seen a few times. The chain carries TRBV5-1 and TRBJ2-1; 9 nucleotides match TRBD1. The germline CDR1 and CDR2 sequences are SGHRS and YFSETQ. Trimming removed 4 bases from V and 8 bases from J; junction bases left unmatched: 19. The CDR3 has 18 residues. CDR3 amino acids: CASSGNPGTGRVDDEQFF. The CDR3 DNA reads TGCGCCAGCAGCGGAAACCCCGGGACAGGGAGGGTAGACGATGAGCAGTTCTTC.

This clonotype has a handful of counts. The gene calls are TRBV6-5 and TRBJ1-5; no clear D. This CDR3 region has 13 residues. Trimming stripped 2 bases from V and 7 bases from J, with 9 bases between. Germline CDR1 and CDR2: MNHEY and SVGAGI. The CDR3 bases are TGTGCCAGCAGTTACGGGGAGGAACAGCCCCAGCATTTT. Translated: CASSYGEEQPQHF.

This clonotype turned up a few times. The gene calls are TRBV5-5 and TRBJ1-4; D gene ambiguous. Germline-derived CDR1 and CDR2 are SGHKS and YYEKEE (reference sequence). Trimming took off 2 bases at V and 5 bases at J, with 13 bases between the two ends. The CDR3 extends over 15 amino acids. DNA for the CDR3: TGTGCCAGCAGCTTCTACCCGGGCTCGAATGAAAAACTGTTTTTT. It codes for CASSFYPGSNEKLFF.